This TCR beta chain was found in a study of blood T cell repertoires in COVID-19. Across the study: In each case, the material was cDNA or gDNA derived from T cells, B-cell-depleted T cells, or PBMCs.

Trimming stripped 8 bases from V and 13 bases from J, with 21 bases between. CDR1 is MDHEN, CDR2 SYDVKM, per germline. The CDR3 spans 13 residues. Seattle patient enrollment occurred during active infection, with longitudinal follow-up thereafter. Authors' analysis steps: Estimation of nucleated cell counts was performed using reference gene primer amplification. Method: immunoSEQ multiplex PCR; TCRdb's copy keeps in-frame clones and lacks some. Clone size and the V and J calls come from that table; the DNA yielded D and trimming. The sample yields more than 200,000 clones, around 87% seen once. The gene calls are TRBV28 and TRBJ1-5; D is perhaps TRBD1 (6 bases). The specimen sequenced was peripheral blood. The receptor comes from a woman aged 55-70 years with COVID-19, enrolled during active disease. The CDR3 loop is CASAGAPQAQQHF. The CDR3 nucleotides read TGTGCCAGCGCAGGGGCGCCTCAGGCCCAGCAGCATTTT.